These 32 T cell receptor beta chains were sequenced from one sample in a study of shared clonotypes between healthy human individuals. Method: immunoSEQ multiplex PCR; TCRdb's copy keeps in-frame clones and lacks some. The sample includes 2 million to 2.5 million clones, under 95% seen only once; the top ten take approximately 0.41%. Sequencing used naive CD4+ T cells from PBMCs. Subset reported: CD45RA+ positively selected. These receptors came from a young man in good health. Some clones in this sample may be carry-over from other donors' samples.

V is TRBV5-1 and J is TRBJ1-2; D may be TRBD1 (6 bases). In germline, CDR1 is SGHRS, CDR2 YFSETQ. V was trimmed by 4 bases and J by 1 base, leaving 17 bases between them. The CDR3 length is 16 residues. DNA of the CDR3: TGCGCCAGCAGCAAAAGGACCGGGACAATTAACTATGGCTACACCTTC. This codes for CASSKRTGTINYGYTF.

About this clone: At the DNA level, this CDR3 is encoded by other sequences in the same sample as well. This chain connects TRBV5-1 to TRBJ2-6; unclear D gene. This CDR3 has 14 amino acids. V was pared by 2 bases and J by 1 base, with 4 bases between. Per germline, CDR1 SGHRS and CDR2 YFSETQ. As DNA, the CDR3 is TGCGCCAGCAGCTTTGATTCTGGGGCCAACGTCCTGACTTTC. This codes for CASSFDSGANVLTF.

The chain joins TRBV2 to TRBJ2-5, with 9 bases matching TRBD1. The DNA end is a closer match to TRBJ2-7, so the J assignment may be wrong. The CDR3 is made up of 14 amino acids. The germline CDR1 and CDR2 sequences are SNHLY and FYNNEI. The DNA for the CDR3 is TGTGCCAGCAGAAGGGACAGGGTAACGAGCGAGCAGTACTTC. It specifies CASRRDRVTSEQYF.

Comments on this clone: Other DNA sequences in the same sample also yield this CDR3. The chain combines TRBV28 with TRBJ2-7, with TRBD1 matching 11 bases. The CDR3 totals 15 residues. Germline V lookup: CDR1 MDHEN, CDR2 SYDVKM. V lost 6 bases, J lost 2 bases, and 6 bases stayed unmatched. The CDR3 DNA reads TGTGCCAGCAGCTCCCCGGGACAGGGGGCCTACGAGCAGTACTTC. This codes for CASSSPGQGAYEQYF.

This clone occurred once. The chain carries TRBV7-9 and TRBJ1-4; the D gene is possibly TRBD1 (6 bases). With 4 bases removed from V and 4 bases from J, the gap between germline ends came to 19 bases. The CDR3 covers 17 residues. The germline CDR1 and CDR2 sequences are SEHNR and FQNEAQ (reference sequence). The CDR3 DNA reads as TGTGCCAGCAGCTCGATAGCAAGGGGGGGGCTTAATGAAAAACTGTTTTTT. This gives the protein CASSSIARGGLNEKLFF.

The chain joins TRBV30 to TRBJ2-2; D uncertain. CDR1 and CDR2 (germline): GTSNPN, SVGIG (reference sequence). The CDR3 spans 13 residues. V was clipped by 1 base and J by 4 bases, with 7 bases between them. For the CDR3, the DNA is TGTGCCTGGAGTGCTGAGATCACCGGGGAGCTGTTTTTT. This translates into CAWSAEITGELFF.

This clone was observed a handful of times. The CDR3 DNA sequence: TGTGCCAGCAGTGAACAGGGCTCGGCTTTCTTT. Translation: CASSEQGSAFF. V gene TRBV2 combines with J gene TRBJ1-1, with D perhaps TRBD1 (5 bases). Germline-derived CDR1 and CDR2 are SNHLY and FYNNEI. The CDR3 extends over 11 amino acids. V lost 2 bases and J lost 11, with 9 bases in between.

The CDR3 loop reads CASSSPGNAYEQYF. The CDR3 bases are TGTGCCAGCAGTTCCCCGGGGAATGCCTACGAGCAGTACTTC. The chain joins TRBV6-5 to TRBJ2-7, with D tentatively TRBD2 (5 bases). This CDR3 region has 14 residues. V lost 4 bases and J 2 bases, leaving 12 bases between the germline ends. Per germline, CDR1 MNHEY and CDR2 SVGAGI.

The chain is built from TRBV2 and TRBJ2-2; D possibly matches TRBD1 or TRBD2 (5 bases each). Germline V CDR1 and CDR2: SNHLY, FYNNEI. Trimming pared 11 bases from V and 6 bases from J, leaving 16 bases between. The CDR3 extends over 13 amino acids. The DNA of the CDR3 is TGTGCCGGGTCTACTGGGGGTCCCGGGGAGCTGTTTTTT. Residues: CAGSTGGPGELFF.

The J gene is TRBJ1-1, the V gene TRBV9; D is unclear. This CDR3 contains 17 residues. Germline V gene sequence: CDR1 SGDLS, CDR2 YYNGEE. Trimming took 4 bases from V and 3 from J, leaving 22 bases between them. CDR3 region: CASSPVMGWGIDTEAFF. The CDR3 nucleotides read TGTGCCAGCAGCCCGGTGATGGGATGGGGAATAGACACTGAAGCTTTCTTT.

CDR3 in DNA: TGTGCCAGCAGCGCAAACAGGGGGCGGAATGAAAAACTGTTTTTT. Translated, it gives CASSANRGRNEKLFF. The chain employs TRBV2 and TRBJ1-4, with 9 bases fitting TRBD1. This CDR3 comprises 15 residues. Losses at the gene ends were 6 bases for V and 5 bases for J; bases not matched to a gene: 7. Germline V gives CDR1 SNHLY, CDR2 FYNNEI.

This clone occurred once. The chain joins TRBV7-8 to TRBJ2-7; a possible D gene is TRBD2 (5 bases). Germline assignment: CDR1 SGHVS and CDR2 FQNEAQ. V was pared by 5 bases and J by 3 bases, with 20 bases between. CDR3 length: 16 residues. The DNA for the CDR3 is TGTGCCAGCAGCCGACCCTATCGGGATGTTTTCTACGAGCAGTACTTC. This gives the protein CASSRPYRDVFYEQYF.

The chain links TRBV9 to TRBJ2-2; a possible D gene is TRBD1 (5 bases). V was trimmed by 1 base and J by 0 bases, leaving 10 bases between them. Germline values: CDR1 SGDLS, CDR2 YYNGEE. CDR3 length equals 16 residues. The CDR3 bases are TGTGCCAGCAGCGTAATCCCCAGGGCGAACACCGGGGAGCTGTTTTTT. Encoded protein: CASSVIPRANTGELFF.

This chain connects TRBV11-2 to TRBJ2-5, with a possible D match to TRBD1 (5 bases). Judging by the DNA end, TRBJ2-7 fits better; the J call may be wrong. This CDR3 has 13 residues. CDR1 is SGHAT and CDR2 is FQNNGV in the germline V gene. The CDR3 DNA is TGTGCCAGCAGGATAACAGGTGCTCACGAGCAGTACTTC. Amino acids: CASRITGAHEQYF.

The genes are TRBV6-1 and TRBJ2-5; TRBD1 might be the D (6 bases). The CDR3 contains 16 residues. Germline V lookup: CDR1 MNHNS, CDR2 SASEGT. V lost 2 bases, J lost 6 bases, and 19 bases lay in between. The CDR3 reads CASSESGTLTEKTQYF. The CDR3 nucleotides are TGTGCCAGCAGTGAATCCGGGACATTGACGGAGAAGACCCAGTACTTC.

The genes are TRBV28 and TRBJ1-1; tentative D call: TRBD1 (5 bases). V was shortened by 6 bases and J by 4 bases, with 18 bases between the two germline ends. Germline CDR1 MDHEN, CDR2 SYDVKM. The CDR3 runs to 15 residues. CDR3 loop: CASRSGGEGSTEAFF. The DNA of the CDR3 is TGTGCCAGCAGGTCGGGGGGAGAAGGTAGCACTGAAGCTTTCTTT.

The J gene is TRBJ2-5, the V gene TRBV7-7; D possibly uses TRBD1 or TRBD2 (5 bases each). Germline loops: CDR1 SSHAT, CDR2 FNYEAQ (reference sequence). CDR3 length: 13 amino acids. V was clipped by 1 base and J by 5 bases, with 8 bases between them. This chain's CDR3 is CASSLGGDETQYF. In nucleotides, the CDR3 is TGTGCCAGCAGCTTAGGAGGGGACGAGACCCAGTACTTC.

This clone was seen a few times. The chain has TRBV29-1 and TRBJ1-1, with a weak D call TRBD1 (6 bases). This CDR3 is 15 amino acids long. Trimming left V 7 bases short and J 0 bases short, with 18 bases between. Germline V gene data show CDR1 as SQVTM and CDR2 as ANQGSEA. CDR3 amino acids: CSAAMGGHLNTEAFF. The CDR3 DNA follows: TGCAGCGCTGCGATGGGGGGACACCTGAACACTGAAGCTTTCTTT.

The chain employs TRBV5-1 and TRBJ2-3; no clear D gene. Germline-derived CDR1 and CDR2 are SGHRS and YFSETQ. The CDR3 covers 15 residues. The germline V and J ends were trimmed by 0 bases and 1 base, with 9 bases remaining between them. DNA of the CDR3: TGCGCCAGCAGCTTGGCCAGCCTCCGCACAGATACGCAGTATTTT. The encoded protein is CASSLASLRTDTQYF.

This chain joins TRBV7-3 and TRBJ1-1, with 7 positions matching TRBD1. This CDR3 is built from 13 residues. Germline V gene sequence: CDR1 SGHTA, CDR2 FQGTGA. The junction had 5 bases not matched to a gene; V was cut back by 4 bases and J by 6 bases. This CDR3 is CASSSIQGSEAFF. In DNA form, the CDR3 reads TGTGCCAGCAGCTCCATACAGGGGTCTGAAGCTTTCTTT.

CDR3 in DNA: TGTGCCAGCAGCCGCGGGACTCAAAACACCGGGGAGCTGTTTTTT. This encodes CASSRGTQNTGELFF. V usage is TRBV9 and J usage is TRBJ2-2, with a tentative D call TRBD2 (6 bases). V lost 4 bases, J lost 2 bases, and 12 bases lay in between. This CDR3 comprises 15 residues. Germline CDR1 SGDLS, CDR2 YYNGEE.

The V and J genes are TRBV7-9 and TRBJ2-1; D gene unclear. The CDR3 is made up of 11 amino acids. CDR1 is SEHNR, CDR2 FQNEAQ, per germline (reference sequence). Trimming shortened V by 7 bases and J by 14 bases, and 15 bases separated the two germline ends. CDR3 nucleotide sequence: TGTGCCAGCACCCCTGATAATCCCGAGTTCTTC. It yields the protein CASTPDNPEFF.

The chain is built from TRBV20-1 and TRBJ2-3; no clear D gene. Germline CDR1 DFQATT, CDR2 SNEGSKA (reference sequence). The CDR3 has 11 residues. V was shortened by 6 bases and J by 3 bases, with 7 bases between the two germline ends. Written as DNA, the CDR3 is TGCAGTGCGACGGCGACAGATACGCAGTATTTT. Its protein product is CSATATDTQYF.

Written as DNA, the CDR3 is TGTGCCAGCAGTCCAGGGACTAGCGGGAGAATAGATACGCAGTATTTT. It encodes CASSPGTSGRIDTQYF. The chain combines TRBV28 with TRBJ2-3, with TRBD2 matching over 14 bases. Germline CDR1 is MDHEN and CDR2 is SYDVKM. The V and J ends lost 5 bases and 5 bases, in that order; junction bases with no gene match: 6. This CDR3 has 16 residues.

Written as DNA, the CDR3 is TGTGCCAGCAGCAGGGGAGAGGATGGCTACACCTTC. As protein: CASSRGEDGYTF. This rearrangement joins TRBV5-5 to TRBJ1-2; possibly TRBD1 for D (5 bases). The CDR3 covers 12 residues. Germline values: CDR1 SGHKS, CDR2 YYEKEE (reference sequence). The V gene lost 4 bases and the J gene lost 6 bases, with 10 bases spanning the gap.

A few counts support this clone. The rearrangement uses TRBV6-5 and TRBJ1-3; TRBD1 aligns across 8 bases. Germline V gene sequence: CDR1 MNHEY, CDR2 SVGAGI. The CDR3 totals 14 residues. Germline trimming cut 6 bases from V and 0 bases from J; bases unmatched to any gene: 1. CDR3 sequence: CASRGTGSGNTIYF. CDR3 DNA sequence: TGTGCCAGCAGGGGGACAGGCTCTGGAAACACCATATATTTT.

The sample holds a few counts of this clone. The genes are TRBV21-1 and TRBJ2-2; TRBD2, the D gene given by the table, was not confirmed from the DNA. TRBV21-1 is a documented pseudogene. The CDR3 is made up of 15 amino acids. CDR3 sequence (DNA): TGTGCCACCCAATCCCTAGCACAGAACACCGGGGAGCTGTTTTTT. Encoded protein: CATQSLAQNTGELFF.

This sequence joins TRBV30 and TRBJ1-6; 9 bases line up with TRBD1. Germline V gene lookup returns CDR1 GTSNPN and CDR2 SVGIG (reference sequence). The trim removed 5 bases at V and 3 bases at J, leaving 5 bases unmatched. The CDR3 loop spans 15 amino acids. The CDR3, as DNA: TGTGCCTGGTCACAGGGGGCGTACTATAATTCACCCCTCCACTTT. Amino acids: CAWSQGAYYNSPLHF.

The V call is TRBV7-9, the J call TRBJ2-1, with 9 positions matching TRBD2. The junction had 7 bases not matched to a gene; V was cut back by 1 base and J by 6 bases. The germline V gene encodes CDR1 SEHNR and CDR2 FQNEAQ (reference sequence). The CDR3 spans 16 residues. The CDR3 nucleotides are TGTGCCAGCAGCTTAGAGGGACTAGCAGCAGCCAATGAGCAGTTCTTC. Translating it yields CASSLEGLAAANEQFF.

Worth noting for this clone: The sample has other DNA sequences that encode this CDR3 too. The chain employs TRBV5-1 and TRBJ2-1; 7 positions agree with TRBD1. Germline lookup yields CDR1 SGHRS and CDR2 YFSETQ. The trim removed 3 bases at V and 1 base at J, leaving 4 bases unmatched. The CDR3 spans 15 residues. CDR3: CASSSQGSSYNEQFF. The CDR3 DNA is TGCGCCAGCAGCTCACAGGGGTCTTCCTACAATGAGCAGTTCTTC.

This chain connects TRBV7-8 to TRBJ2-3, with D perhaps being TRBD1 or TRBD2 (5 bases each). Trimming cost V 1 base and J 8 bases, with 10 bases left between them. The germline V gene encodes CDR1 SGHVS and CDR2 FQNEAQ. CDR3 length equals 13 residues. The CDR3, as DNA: TGTGCCAGCAGCTTAGACCGGGGCGCTACGCAGTATTTT. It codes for CASSLDRGATQYF.

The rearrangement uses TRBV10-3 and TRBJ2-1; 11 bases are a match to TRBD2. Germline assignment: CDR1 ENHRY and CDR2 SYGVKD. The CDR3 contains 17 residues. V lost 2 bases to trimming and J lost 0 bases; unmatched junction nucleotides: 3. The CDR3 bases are TGTGCCATCAGTGAGCCAACTAGCGGGAGCTCCTACAATGAGCAGTTCTTC. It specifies CAISEPTSGSSYNEQFF.